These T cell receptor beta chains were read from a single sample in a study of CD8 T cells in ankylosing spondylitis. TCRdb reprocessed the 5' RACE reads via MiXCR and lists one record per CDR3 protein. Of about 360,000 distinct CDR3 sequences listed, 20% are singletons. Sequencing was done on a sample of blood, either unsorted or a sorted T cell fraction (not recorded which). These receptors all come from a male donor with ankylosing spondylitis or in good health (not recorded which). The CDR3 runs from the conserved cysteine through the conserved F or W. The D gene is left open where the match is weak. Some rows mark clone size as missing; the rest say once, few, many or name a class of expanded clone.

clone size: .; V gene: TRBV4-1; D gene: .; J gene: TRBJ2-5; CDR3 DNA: TGCGCCAGCAGCCAAGAGAACAGGGGGGGAGAGACCCAGTACTTC; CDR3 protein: CASSQENRGGETQYF
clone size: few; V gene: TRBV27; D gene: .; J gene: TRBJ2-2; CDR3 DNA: TGTGCCAGCAGCCAAGGGGCCACACCCGGGGAGCTGTTTTTT; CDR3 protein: CASSQGATPGELFF
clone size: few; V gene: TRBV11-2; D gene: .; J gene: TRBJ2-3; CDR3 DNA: TGTGCCAGCAGCTTAGCAGTCTTGGGGGCAGATACGCAGTATTTT; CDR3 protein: CASSLAVLGADTQYF
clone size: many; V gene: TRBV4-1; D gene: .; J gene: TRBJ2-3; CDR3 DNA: TGCGCCAGCAGCCAAGATTCCCGCCCAGATACGCAGTATTTT; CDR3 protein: CASSQDSRPDTQYF
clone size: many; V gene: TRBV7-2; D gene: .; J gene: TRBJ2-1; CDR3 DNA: TGTGCCAGCAGCTTAGTTGAGTGGTCCTACAATGAGCAGTTCTTC; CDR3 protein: CASSLVEWSYNEQFF
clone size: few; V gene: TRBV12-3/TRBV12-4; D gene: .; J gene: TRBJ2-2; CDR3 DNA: TGTGCCAGCCTTGCCGGGGAGCTGTTTTTT; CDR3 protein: CASLAGELFF
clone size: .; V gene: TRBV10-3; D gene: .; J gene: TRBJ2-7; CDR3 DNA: TGTGCCATCAGTGAGTCCGGGACAACCTACGAGCAGTACTTC; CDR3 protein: CAISESGTTYEQYF
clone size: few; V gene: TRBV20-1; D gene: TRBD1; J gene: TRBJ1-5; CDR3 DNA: TGCAGTGCTAGAGCAGACAGGGGTTCTCAGCCCCAGCATTTT; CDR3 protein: CSARADRGSQPQHF
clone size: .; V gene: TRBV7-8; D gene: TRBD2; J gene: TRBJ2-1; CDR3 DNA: TGTGCCAGCAGCCCCCTAGCGGGGGCCCCCTACAATGAGCAGTTCTTC; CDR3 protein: CASSPLAGAPYNEQFF
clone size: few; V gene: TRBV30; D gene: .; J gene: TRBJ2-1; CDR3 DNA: TGTGCCTGGAGTGTACGCGATGAGCAGTTCTTC; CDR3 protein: CAWSVRDEQFF
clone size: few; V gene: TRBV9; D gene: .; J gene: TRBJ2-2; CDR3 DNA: TGTGCCAGCAGCGTAGTGGGGGCGAACACCGGGGAGCTGTTTTTT; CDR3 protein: CASSVVGANTGELFF
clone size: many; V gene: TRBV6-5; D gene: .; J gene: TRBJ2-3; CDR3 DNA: TGTGCCAGCAGTTACTCGTTGAGGGGGGCCTCAGATACGCAGTATTTT; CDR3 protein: CASSYSLRGASDTQYF
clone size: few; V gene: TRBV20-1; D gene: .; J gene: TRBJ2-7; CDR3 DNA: TGCAGTTCCCTTGGAGCCTTCTCCTACGAGCAGTACTTC; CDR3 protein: CSSLGAFSYEQYF
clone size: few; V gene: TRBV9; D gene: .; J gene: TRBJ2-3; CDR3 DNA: TGTGCCAGCAGCCCGGGCGGGAAGACAGATACGCAGTATTTT; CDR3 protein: CASSPGGKTDTQYF
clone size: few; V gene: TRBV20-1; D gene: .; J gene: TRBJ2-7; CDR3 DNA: TGCAGTGCTAGAGACCCGACAGGCGCCTACGAGCAGTACTTC; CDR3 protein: CSARDPTGAYEQYF
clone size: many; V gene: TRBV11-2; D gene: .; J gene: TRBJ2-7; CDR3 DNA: TGTGCCAGCAGCTTTTCGGAATCCTACGAGCAGTACTTC; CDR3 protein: CASSFSESYEQYF
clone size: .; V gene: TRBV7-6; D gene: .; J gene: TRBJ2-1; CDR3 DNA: TGTGCCAGCAGCGCTAGTGGTGAGCAGTTCTTC; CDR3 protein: CASSASGEQFF
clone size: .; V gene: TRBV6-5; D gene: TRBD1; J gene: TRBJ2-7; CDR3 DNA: TGTGCCAGCAGTTACGGGCCAGGGGGCTACGAGCAGTACTTC; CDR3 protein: CASSYGPGGYEQYF
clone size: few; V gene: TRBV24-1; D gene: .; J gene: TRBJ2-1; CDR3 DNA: TGTGCCACCAGTGATTCTATAGGGAATGAGCAGTTCTTC; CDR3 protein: CATSDSIGNEQFF
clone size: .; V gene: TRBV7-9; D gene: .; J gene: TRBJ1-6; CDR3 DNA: TGTGCCAGCAGCTTAGCTAGGGTTGGTAATTCACCCCTCCACTTT; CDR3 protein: CASSLARVGNSPLHF
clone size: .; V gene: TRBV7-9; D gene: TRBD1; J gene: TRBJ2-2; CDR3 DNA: TGTGCCAGCAGCTCGGGACAGATTAACACCGGGGAGCTGTTTTTT; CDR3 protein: CASSSGQINTGELFF
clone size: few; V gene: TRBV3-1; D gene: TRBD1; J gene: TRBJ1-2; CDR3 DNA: TGTGCCAGCAGCCAAGTACGTCGGGACAGGGGCTTTTGGGGCTACACCTTC; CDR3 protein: CASSQVRRDRGFWGYTF
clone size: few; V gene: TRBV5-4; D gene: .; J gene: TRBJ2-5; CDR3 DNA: TGTGCCAGCAGCTGGAGGGACTCCCCCGTCGAGACCCAGTACTTC; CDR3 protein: CASSWRDSPVETQYF
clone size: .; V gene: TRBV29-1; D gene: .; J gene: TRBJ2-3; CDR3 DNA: TGCAGCGTTGAAGGTAACGAAGATACGCAGTATTTT; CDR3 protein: CSVEGNEDTQYF
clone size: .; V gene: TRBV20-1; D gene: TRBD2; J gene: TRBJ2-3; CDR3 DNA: TGCAGTGCCAGCTTAGGAGGCGGGGGGGCGGAAGATACGCAGTATTTT; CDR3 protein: CSASLGGGGAEDTQYF
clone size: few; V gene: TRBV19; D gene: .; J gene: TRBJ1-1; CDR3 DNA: TGTGCCAGTAGTATCCTTCCCCCCCTGAACACTGAAGCTTTCTTT; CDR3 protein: CASSILPPLNTEAFF
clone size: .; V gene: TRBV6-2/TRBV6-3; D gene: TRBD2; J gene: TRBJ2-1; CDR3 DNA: TGTGCCAGCAGTTACATGGGACTAGCCAACAATGAGCAGTTCTTC; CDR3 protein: CASSYMGLANNEQFF
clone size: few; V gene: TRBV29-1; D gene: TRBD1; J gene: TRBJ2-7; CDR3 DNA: TGCAGCGTTGGGACAGGGCGCTACGAGCAGTACTTC; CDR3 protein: CSVGTGRYEQYF
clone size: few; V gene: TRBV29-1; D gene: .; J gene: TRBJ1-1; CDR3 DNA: TGCAGCGCAGTCGGGGGCTGGAACACTGAAGCTTTCTTT; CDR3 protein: CSAVGGWNTEAFF
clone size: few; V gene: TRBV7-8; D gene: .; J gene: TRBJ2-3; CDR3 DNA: TGTGCCAGCAGCGGGGTTGCAGATACGCAGTATTTT; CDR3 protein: CASSGVADTQYF
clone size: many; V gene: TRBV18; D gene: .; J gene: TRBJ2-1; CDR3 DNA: TGTGCCAGCTCACCATTAGGGAGCGGGCATGAGCAGTTCTTC; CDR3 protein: CASSPLGSGHEQFF
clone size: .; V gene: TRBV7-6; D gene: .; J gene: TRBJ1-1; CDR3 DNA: TGTGCCAGCAGCCTATCTCCATCGAACACTGAAGCTTTCTTT; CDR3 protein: CASSLSPSNTEAFF
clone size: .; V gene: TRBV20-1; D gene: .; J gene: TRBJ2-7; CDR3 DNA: TGCAGTGCTAGGGAAACAGGGTCCCTCGACTACGAGCAGTACTTC; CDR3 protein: CSARETGSLDYEQYF
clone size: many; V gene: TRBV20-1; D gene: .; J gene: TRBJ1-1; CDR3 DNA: TGCAGTGCTAGACTTAGGGAATACGTCACTGAAGCTTTCTTT; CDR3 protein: CSARLREYVTEAFF
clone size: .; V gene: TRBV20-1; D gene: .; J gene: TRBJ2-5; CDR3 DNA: TGCAGTGCTAGAGCTAGCCCTGAGACCCAGTACTTC; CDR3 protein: CSARASPETQYF
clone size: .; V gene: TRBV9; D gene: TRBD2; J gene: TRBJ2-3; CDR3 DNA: TGTGCCAGCAGCGTGACTAGCATCACAGATACGCAGTATTTT; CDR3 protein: CASSVTSITDTQYF
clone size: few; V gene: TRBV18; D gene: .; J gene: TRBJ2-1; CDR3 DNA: TGTGCCAGCTCACCGCCGGCCCTGGATGAGCAGTTCTTC; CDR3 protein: CASSPPALDEQFF
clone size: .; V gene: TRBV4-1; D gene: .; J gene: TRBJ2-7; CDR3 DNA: TGCGCCAGCAGCCAACTCGGGATCGAGCAGTACTTC; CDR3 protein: CASSQLGIEQYF
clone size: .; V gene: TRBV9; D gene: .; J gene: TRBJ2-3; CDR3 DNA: TGTGCCAGCAGCGTAATCGGGGGGCCGGTTCGTGATTCGGATACGCAGTATTTT; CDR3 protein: CASSVIGGPVRDSDTQYF
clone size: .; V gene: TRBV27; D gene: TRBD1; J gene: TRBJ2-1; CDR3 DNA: TGTGCCAGCAGTACCCTACAGGGGCCGTTGAATGAGCAGTTCTTC; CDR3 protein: CASSTLQGPLNEQFF
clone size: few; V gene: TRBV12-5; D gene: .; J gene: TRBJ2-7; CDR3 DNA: TGTGCTAGTGATTTGCGGTTGTGGGGCTCCTACGAGCAGTACTTC; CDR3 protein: CASDLRLWGSYEQYF
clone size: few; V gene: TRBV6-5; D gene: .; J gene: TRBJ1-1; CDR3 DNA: TGTGCCAGCAGTTCCCACCTTGGGTATCGGAACACTGAAGCTTTCTTT; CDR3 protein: CASSSHLGYRNTEAFF
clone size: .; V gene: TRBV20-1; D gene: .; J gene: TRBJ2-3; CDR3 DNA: TGCAGTGCTAGACCGGCGGCTAGCGCCAGCACAGATACGCAGTATTTT; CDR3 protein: CSARPAASASTDTQYF
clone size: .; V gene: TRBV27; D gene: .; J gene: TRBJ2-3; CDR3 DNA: TGTGCCAGCAGTTTAGGGTGGTCCCATACGCAGTATTTT; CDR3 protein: CASSLGWSHTQYF
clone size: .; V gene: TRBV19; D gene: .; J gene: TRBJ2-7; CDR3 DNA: TGTGCCAGTAGTATTTGGCAAGGCGAGCAGTACTTC; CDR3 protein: CASSIWQGEQYF
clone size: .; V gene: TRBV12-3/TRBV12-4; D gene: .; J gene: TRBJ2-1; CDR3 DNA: TGTGCCAGCGGACCCCCCCCGGGACCGCCTCACAATGAGCAGTTCTTC; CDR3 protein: CASGPPPGPPHNEQFF
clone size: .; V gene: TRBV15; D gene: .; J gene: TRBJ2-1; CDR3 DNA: TGTGCCACCAGCAGCGGACTGGGCAATGAGCAGTTCTTC; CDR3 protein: CATSSGLGNEQFF
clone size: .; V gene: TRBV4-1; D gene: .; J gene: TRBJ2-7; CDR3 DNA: TGCGCCAGCAGCCGATCGGACGACTACGAGCAGTACTTC; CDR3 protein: CASSRSDDYEQYF
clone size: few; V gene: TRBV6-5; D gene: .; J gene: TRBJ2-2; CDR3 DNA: TGTGCCAGCAGTTCCGGGACGTGGGGCACCGGGGAGCTGTTTTTT; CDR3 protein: CASSSGTWGTGELFF
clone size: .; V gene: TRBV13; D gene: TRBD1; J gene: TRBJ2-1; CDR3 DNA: TGTGCCAGCAGCTTTACAGGGGGCAAGGGGAATGAGCAGTTCTTC; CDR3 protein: CASSFTGGKGNEQFF
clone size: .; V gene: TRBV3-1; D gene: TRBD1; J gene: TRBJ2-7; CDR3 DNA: TGTGCCAGCAGCCCACACAGACAGGGGTACCACGAGCAGTACTTC; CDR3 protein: CASSPHRQGYHEQYF
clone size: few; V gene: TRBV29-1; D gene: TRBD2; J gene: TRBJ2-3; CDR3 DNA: TGCAGCGTTGCCGGGACTAGCAACACAGATACGCAGTATTTT; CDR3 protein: CSVAGTSNTDTQYF
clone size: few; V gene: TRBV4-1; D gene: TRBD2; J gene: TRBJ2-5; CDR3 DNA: TGCGCCAGCAGCCAAGTGATATCAGCGGGGGGTTTTCAAGAGACCCAGTACTTC; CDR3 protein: CASSQVISAGGFQETQYF